Shown below are 16 T cell receptor beta chains from a single sample sequenced in a study of CD8 T cells in Susac syndrome (dated 2019 in TCRdb). Receptors were amplified or captured by the immunoSEQ multiplex PCR assay. RNA was extracted using the RNeasy kit, and about 0.45 to 1 microgram was reverse transcribed with random hexamers. TCRdb reanalyzed the raw reads on its own, using fastp at Q25 for trimming and MiXCR for clone calling, and kept in-frame beta chains. Entries that share a CDR3 protein sequence are merged under the most common genes and DNA. Here the sample has 150,000 to 200,000 distinct CDR3 sequences; around 96% occur a single time. The ten largest account for over 0.12% of the sample. What was sequenced was CD4+ T cells from PBMCs. The origin of the receptors is a human donor in good health.

The chain joins TRBV15 to TRBJ2-3; 7 bases map to TRBD1. The junction had 7 bases not matched to a gene; V was cut back by 0 bases and J by 4 bases. This CDR3 has 16 amino acids. CDR1 LNHNV and CDR2 YYDKDF come from the germline V gene (reference sequence). The CDR3 loop is CATSRELDRVADTQYF. In nucleotides, the CDR3 is TGTGCCACCAGCAGAGAGCTAGACAGGGTCGCAGATACGCAGTATTTT.

The CDR3 is CASSFGDRTSEQYF. For the CDR3, the DNA is TGTGCCAGCAGCTTCGGTGACAGGACCAGCGAGCAGTACTTC. The gene calls are TRBV3-1 and TRBJ2-7; D perhaps matches TRBD1 (6 bases). Germline CDR1 reads LGHDT; CDR2 reads YNNKEL (reference sequence). The CDR3 has 14 amino acids. Between the trimmed V and J ends, which lost 5 bases and 6 bases, there was a span of 17 bases.

The chain employs TRBV6-2 or TRBV6-3 and TRBJ2-7; D remains ambiguous. Germline CDR1 is MNHEY and CDR2 is SVGEGT. The CDR3 consists of 13 residues. Between the trimmed V and J ends, which lost 2 bases and 7 bases, there was a span of 12 bases. The CDR3 protein is CASSYENSEEQYF. The CDR3 DNA sequence: TGTGCCAGCAGTTACGAAAACTCAGAAGAGCAGTACTTC.

The chain is built from TRBV4-2 and TRBJ2-7; 7 bases fit TRBD1. Losses at the gene ends were 4 bases for V and 6 bases for J; bases not matched to a gene: 9. Germline CDR1 LGHNA, CDR2 YNFKEQ. This CDR3 region has 14 residues. This chain's CDR3 is CASSLDRASGEQYF. DNA of the CDR3: TGTGCCAGCAGCCTTGACAGGGCAAGCGGCGAGCAGTACTTC.

CDR3 nucleotide sequence: TGCAGTCCGATCGGGACAGTCACAGATACGCAGTATTTT. Encoded protein: CSPIGTVTDTQYF. The rearrangement links TRBV20-1 to TRBJ2-3; 7 bases agree with TRBD1. This CDR3 has 13 residues. V dropped 8 bases and J dropped 2; count of bases not matched to a gene: 7. Germline CDR1 and CDR2: DFQATT and SNEGSKA (reference sequence).

The rearrangement uses TRBV5-4 and TRBJ2-5, with TRBD1 as a possible D gene (5 bases). V was cut by 3 bases and J by 4 bases, with 13 bases left in between. The CDR3 length is 14 residues. CDR1 SGHNT and CDR2 YYREEE come from the germline V gene (reference sequence). The CDR3 DNA is TGTGCCAGCAGCTCCTCCCGGACACCAGAGACCCAGTACTTC. Protein product: CASSSSRTPETQYF.

The rearrangement uses TRBV30 and TRBJ1-2; D gene ambiguous. The germline V and J ends were trimmed by 3 bases and 3 bases, with 17 bases remaining between them. The CDR3 extends over 15 amino acids. Germline V gives CDR1 GTSNPN, CDR2 SVGIG (reference sequence). The CDR3 reads CAWRRRVAGYYGYTF. CDR3 in DNA: TGTGCCTGGAGGCGGCGGGTAGCGGGCTACTATGGCTACACCTTC.

The chain employs TRBV15 and TRBJ2-3; D ambiguous. Germline V gives CDR1 LNHNV, CDR2 YYDKDF (reference sequence). The CDR3 extends over 15 amino acids. Trimming removed 1 base from V and 4 bases from J, with 12 bases in between. The DNA of the CDR3 is TGTGCCACCAGCAGAGGCCCCGGTGGATCAGATACGCAGTATTTT. As protein: CATSRGPGGSDTQYF.

V usage is TRBV2 and J usage is TRBJ2-1; a weak D match, TRBD2 (5 bases). V was pared by 1 base and J by 6 bases, with 7 bases between. Germline loops: CDR1 SNHLY, CDR2 FYNNEI. This CDR3 comprises 13 residues. The CDR3 region is CASSEGTSNEQFF. CDR3 sequence (DNA): TGTGCCAGCAGTGAAGGGACTTCCAATGAGCAGTTCTTC.

This rearrangement joins TRBV5-1 to TRBJ1-1; D uncertain. The CDR3 contains 17 residues. Deletions cut 3 bases from V and 6 bases from J, with 24 bases between. Germline loops: CDR1 SGHRS, CDR2 YFSETQ. The CDR3 nucleotides are TGCGCCAGCAGCTCTAGACCACCGGGCCTCCAAAGGGCTGAAGCTTTCTTT. Its translation is CASSSRPPGLQRAEAFF.

The V gene is TRBV4-2, the J gene TRBJ2-1; unclear D gene. With 0 bases removed from V and 0 bases from J, the gap between germline ends came to 6 bases. Germline CDR1 LGHNA, CDR2 YNFKEQ. CDR3 length: 15 amino acids. The CDR3 nucleotides read TGTGCCAGCAGCCAAGATCTGACCTCCTACAATGAGCAGTTCTTC. As protein: CASSQDLTSYNEQFF.

This clonotype was counted a single time. The chain links TRBV28 to TRBJ1-6; D possibly corresponds to TRBD1 (5 bases). Trimming left V 6 bases short and J 7 bases short, with 13 bases between. In germline, CDR1 is MDHEN, CDR2 SYDVKM. CDR3 length: 14 residues. In DNA, the CDR3 is TGTGCCAGCAGGTGGGGCTCGAGGAATTCACCCCTCCACTTT. Its translation: CASRWGSRNSPLHF.

The chain recombines TRBV4-3 with TRBJ1-2, with unresolved D. CDR3 length: 13 residues. Germline assignment: CDR1 LGHNA and CDR2 YSLEER. Trimming left V 1 base short and J 8 bases short, with 11 bases between. The CDR3 loop reads CASSQGVVGGYTF. DNA of the CDR3: TGCGCCAGCAGCCAAGGGGTAGTAGGGGGCTACACCTTC.

V usage is TRBV20-1 and J usage is TRBJ1-2; tentative D call: TRBD1 (5 bases). Germline assignment: CDR1 DFQATT and CDR2 SNEGSKA (reference sequence). This CDR3 comprises 12 residues. Trimming shortened V by 4 bases and J by 0 bases, and 6 bases separated the two germline ends. CDR3: CSAKTANYGYTF. The CDR3 region has the DNA TGCAGTGCTAAGACAGCTAACTATGGCTACACCTTC.

The rearrangement joins TRBV20-1 to TRBJ1-2; 7 bases are a match to TRBD1. CDR3 length: 14 residues. Germline V gene data show CDR1 as DFQATT and CDR2 as SNEGSKA (reference sequence). The trim removed 1 base at V and 3 bases at J, leaving 5 bases unmatched. In nucleotides, the CDR3 is TGCAGTGCTAGAGCTATAACAGGGGACTATGGCTACACCTTC. It is translated as CSARAITGDYGYTF.

This clonotype was seen once. The CDR3 protein is CASSLQGTPRGTQYF. The CDR3, as DNA: TGCGCCAGCAGCCTCCAGGGGACTCCCAGGGGGACCCAGTACTTC. The chain joins TRBV4-3 to TRBJ2-5; D may be TRBD1 or TRBD2 (6 bases each). Trimming cost V 4 bases and J 7 bases, with 19 bases left between them. Germline CDR1 is LGHNA and CDR2 is YSLEER. The CDR3 sequence is 15 residues long.